This TCR beta chain was captured in a study of blood T cell repertoires in COVID-19. Study overall: Researchers got acute and convalescent COVID-19 samples from the United States, Italy and Spain. PBMCs, B-cell-depleted T cells, or T cells were the source of the cDNA or gDNA that made up the material.

Methods used by the authors: By means of reference gene primer amplification, nucleated cell counts were estimated. The method was immunoSEQ multiplex PCR; TCRdb's version includes in-frame clones alone and lacks a portion of them. V and J calls and clone size are those listed in that table; D and trimming were worked out from the DNA. Seen here are about 120,000 clones, roughly nine tenths observed once, and the top ten hold less than 2%. Sequencing was done on a sample of peripheral blood. The origin of this receptor is a human donor with active COVID-19. The donor label of this sample is uncertain.

CDR3 loop: CASSLELYNEQFF. Here the CDR3 DNA reads TGTGCCAGCAGCTTAGAGCTTTACAATGAGCAGTTCTTC. The rearrangement uses TRBV7-8 and TRBJ2-1; D unresolved. Trimming left V 1 base short and J 4 bases short, with 5 bases between. This CDR3 comprises 13 residues. Germline CDR1 and CDR2: SGHVS and FQNEAQ. The full variable domain, in which reference TRBV7-8 and TRBJ2-1 provide the parts outside the CDR3, is GAGVSQSPRYKVAKRGQDVALRCDPISGHVSLFWYQQALGQGPEFLTYFQNEAQLDKSGLPSDRFFAERPEGSVSTLKIQRTQQEDSAVYLCASSLELYNEQFFGPGTRLTVL.